Listed below are T cell receptor beta chains from one sample, sequenced in a study of tumor and adjacent non-tumor tissue in lung cancer. Each CDR3 protein is one row after TCRdb ran MiXCR on the multiplex PCR reads. The repertoire holds roughly 93,000 distinct CDR3 sequences, with less than 80% as singletons. The sequencing input was lung tumor tissue. Receptor source: a man aged 55 to 70 with non-small cell lung cancer. Both conserved end residues are part of each CDR3. The D gene is left open where the match is weak. The size of a clone is reported for some rows only, either as once, few or many, or as a class for expanded clones.

v_call,j_call,d_call,clone_size,cdr3_nt,cdr3_aa
TRBV6-5,TRBJ2-2,.,.,TGTGCCATAACGGGGGTCACCGGGGAGCTGCTTTTT,CAITGVTGELLF
TRBV14,TRBJ1-2,.,.,TGTGCCAGCAGCCAAGATATTAGGAGGGGCTACATCTTC,CASSQDIRRGYIF
TRBV5-5,TRBJ2-1,.,.,TGTGCCAGCGAAAAACCAGGATCAGGCAATGAGCAGTTCTTC,CASEKPGSGNEQFF
TRBV6-5,TRBJ1-3,.,.,TGTGCCAGCAGTTACTCGTTCGAGAGCTCTGGAAACACCATATATTTT,CASSYSFESSGNTIYF
TRBV29-1,TRBJ2-5,.,.,TGTAGCATTGGGCACGCGTATGGTGAGACCCAGTACTTC,CSIGHAYGETQYF
TRBV4-1,TRBJ2-3,TRBD2,.,TGCGCCAGTAGCCAAGAGCGGGGCGGGAGTCCCACAGATACGCAGTATTTT,CASSQERGGSPTDTQYF
TRBV6-1,TRBJ1-5,TRBD1,.,TGTGCCAGCAGTGCAACAGGGGGCTTTGGGAATCAGACCCAGCATTTT,CASSATGGFGNQTQHF
TRBV13,TRBJ2-5,TRBD2,.,TGTGCCAGCAGCTTGACTAGCCGGGCTAAGGGAGAGACCCAGTACTTC,CASSLTSRAKGETQYF
TRBV20-1,TRBJ2-5,.,once,TGCAGTGTGGGGTACGACCTTAAGACAGAGACCCAGTACTTC,CSVGYDLKTETQYF
TRBV14,TRBJ1-1,.,.,TGTGCCAGCGAATCAACGGTCGACGGGGGGAGCACTGAAGCCTTCTTT,CASESTVDGGSTEAFF
TRBV18,TRBJ1-1,.,.,TGTGCCAGCTCACCACCGGCGGGGCGGATCGAAGCTTTCTTT,CASSPPAGRIEAFF
TRBV12-3/TRBV12-4,TRBJ1-1,TRBD1,.,TGTGACAGCAGTTTACGCCGGGACAGAAACACTGATGCTTTCTTT,CDSSLRRDRNTDAFF
TRBV7-8,TRBJ2-7,.,.,TGTGCCAGCAACTGGGGGGGAGGGGGTTCATACGAGCAGTACTTC,CASNWGGGGSYEQYF
TRBV11-2,TRBJ2-2,.,.,TGTGCCAGTAACCATCGACAGACGAACACCGGGGAGCTGTTTTTT,CASNHRQTNTGELFF
TRBV5-1,TRBJ2-1,.,few,TGCGCCAGCAGCTTGGACTGGGGTACGGGGGAGCAGTTCTTC,CASSLDWGTGEQFF
TRBV5-6,TRBJ2-3,.,.,TGTGCCAGCAGCTTGCCCGGAGGCACAGATACGCAGTATTTT,CASSLPGGTDTQYF
TRBV11-1,TRBJ1-2,.,.,TGTGCCAGCGGTTATAGACCGACATGGGACGACTATGGCTACACCTTC,CASGYRPTWDDYGYTF
TRBV7-9,TRBJ2-7,.,.,TGTGCCAGCAGCTTAGGACAGGTGAACGAGCAGTACTTC,CASSLGQVNEQYF
TRBV6-6,TRBJ2-3,.,.,TGTACCAGCAGTTACGTGGAGGACAGTTTCTACTCAGATACGCAGTATTTT,CTSSYVEDSFYSDTQYF
TRBV28,TRBJ2-2,TRBD2,few,TGTGCCAGCAGTTTTACTAGCGGCACCGGGGAGCTGTTTTTT,CASSFTSGTGELFF
TRBV6-5,TRBJ2-1,TRBD2,.,TGTGCCAGCAGTTACCGGACAGCGGGAGGAGGAAATGAGTACTTCTTC,CASSYRTAGGGNEYFF
TRBV11-1,TRBJ1-1,.,.,TGTGACAGCAGCCCGGCGGGGACAATGAACACTGAAGTTTTCTTT,CDSSPAGTMNTEVFF
TRBV21-1,TRBJ1-6,.,.,TGTGCCAGCAGCAAAGCCCCTTATACGGGGTGGAATTCAACCCTCCACTTT,CASSKAPYTGWNSTLHF
TRBV10-1,TRBJ1-1,.,medium-sized,TGCGCCAGCAGTGAGTTCGGCAGAAGTTACACTGAAGCTTTCTTT,CASSEFGRSYTEAFF
TRBV28,TRBJ2-7,.,many,TGTGCCAGCAGTGCAACGGGACACCCGGAATACTTC,CASSATGHPEYF
TRBV6-2/TRBV6-3,TRBJ2-3,.,.,TGTGCCAGCACCGGGCTGGATTTATGCCAGTATTTT,CASTGLDLCQYF
TRBV5-4,TRBJ2-7,TRBD2,many,TGTGCCAGCAGCGCGACTAGCGGGTACTACGAGCAGTACTTC,CASSATSGYYEQYF
TRBV12-3/TRBV12-4,TRBJ1-6,.,.,TGTGTCAGCAGCGATGCTAGCTCCTATAATTCACCCCTCCACTTT,CVSSDASSYNSPLHF
TRBV7-3,TRBJ1-6,.,few,TGTGCCAGCAGCGCAACGGATGGGGGACCCCTCCACTTT,CASSATDGGPLHF
TRBV6-1,TRBJ2-1,TRBD2,many,TGTGCCAGCAGCGCCGGGACTAGCGGGAGGGGGAATGAGCAGTTCTTC,CASSAGTSGRGNEQFF
TRBV29-1,TRBJ2-3,TRBD1,.,TGCGGCGTTAAACTCTCAGGGACAGGTACGCAGTATTTT,CGVKLSGTGTQYF
TRBV5-6,TRBJ2-3,.,.,TGTGCCAGCTGCTTGGCCGTTTATACCTCAGATACGCAGTATTTT,CASCLAVYTSDTQYF
TRBV10-1,TRBJ2-1,TRBD2,many,TGCGCCAGCAGTGCAAAAACAGGGACTAGCGGTTTAAATCTGTTCTTC,CASSAKTGTSGLNLFF
TRBV4-3,TRBJ2-1,.,.,TGCGCCAGCAGCCAAGGGGAGATGGTTTTCTACAATGAGCAGTTCTTC,CASSQGEMVFYNEQFF
TRBV6-6,TRBJ2-3,TRBD2,.,TGTGCCAGCAGATACACTGCGACTAGCGCACTAAGGGAGACAGATACGCAGTATTTT,CASRYTATSALRETDTQYF
TRBV5-1,TRBJ2-1,.,.,TGCGCCAGCAGCACCTCTATCGTAGCCTACAATGAGCAGTTCTTC,CASSTSIVAYNEQFF
TRBV4-1,TRBJ2-7,.,.,TGCGCCAGCAGCAGTAGGTTCGGACACGAGCAGTACTTC,CASSSRFGHEQYF
TRBV5-1,TRBJ2-7,TRBD1,few,TGCGCCAGCAGCTCAGACAGGGGGCGCATCTCCTACGAGCAGTACTTC,CASSSDRGRISYEQYF
TRBV28,TRBJ1-6,.,.,TGTGCCAGCAGTACTGGGGATTTTAATTCACCCCTCCATTTT,CASSTGDFNSPLHF
TRBV28,TRBJ2-7,TRBD2,.,TGTGCCAGCAGAACCCGGGGCCGGGGGGGATTCTACGAGGAGTACTTC,CASRTRGRGGFYEEYF
TRBV28,TRBJ1-5,.,.,TGTGCCAGCAGCTTTGTCAGGGCATCTCGGCTAGGCAATCAGCCCCACCATTTT,CASSFVRASRLGNQPHHF
TRBV6-2/TRBV6-3,TRBJ1-2,TRBD1,.,TGTGCCAGCAGTTCGACAGGGCGATGTCGTGTCTACACCTTC,CASSSTGRCRVYTF
TRBV6-6,TRBJ2-1,.,.,TGTGCCAGCAGTGACATAGGGGTTGAGCAGTTCTTC,CASSDIGVEQFF
TRBV11-2,TRBJ2-7,.,.,TGTGCCAGCAGCCTGAGACAGGTCTCCTACGAGCAGTACTTC,CASSLRQVSYEQYF
TRBV6-5,TRBJ1-2,.,.,TGTCTCAGCAGGGAAGGACAGCCCGATAGCTACACCTTC,CLSREGQPDSYTF
TRBV5-1,TRBJ1-2,TRBD1,.,TGCGCCAGCAGCTTGCAGGGGGCGGTCGATGGCTACACCTTC,CASSLQGAVDGYTF
TRBV4-1,TRBJ1-6,TRBD1,many,TGCGCCAGCAGCCAATTAACAGGGGATTCACCCCTCCACTTT,CASSQLTGDSPLHF
TRBV12-3/TRBV12-4,TRBJ2-3,.,few,TGTGCCAGCAGCACCGTGGGCACAGATACGCAGTATTTT,CASSTVGTDTQYF
TRBV6-6,TRBJ2-7,.,.,TGTGCCAGCAGCTGCCAGGACTACGAGCAGTATTTC,CASSCQDYEQYF
TRBV4-3,TRBJ1-6,.,.,TGCGCCAGCAGCCAAGGAGCGACTAGGGGTCATTCACCCCTCCACTTT,CASSQGATRGHSPLHF
TRBV6-5,TRBJ2-7,.,many,TGTGCCAGCACCCAAGCGGCGGGCTCGAGCGAGCAGTACTTC,CASTQAAGSSEQYF
TRBV11-3,TRBJ2-1,.,few,TGTGCCGGCAGCTTACGAATGAGGAATGAGCAGTTCTTC,CAGSLRMRNEQFF
TRBV11-2,TRBJ2-2,.,few,TGTGCCAGCAGCTTAGTTCAGAGAAACACCGGGGAGCTGTTTTTT,CASSLVQRNTGELFF
TRBV6-6,TRBJ2-3,.,.,TGTGCCAGCAGCTACGGTGAGGACGGTTTCTACACAGATACGCAGTATTTT,CASSYGEDGFYTDTQYF